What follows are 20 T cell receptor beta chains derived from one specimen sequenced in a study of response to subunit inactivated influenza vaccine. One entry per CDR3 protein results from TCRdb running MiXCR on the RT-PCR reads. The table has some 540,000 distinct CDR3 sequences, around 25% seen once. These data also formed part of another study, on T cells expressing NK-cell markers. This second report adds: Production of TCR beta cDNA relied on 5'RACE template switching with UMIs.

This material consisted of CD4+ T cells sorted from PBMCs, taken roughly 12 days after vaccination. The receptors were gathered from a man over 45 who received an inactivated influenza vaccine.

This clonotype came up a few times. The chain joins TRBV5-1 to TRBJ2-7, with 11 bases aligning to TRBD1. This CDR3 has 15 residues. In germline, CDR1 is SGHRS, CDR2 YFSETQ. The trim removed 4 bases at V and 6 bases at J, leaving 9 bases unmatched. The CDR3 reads CASSLDPGTGGEQYF. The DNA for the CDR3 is TGCGCCAGCAGCCTGGATCCAGGGACAGGGGGCGAGCAGTACTTC.

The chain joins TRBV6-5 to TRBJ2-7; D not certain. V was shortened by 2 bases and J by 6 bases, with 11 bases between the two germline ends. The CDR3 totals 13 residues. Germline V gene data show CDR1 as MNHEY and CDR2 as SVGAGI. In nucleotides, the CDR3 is TGTGCCAGCAGTTACAGGCTGGCGTTCGAGCAGTACTTC. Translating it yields CASSYRLAFEQYF.

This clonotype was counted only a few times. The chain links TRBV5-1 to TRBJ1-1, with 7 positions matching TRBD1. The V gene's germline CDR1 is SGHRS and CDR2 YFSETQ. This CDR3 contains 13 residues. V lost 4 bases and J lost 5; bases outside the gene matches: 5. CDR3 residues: CASSQTGRTEAFF. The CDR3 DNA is TGCGCCAGCAGCCAGACAGGGCGAACTGAAGCTTTCTTT.

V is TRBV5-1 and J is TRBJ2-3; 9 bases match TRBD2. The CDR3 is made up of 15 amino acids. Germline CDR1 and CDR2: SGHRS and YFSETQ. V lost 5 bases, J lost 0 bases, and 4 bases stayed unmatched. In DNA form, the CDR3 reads TGCGCCAGCAGATTAGCGGGGGTCAGCACAGATACGCAGTATTTT. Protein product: CASRLAGVSTDTQYF.

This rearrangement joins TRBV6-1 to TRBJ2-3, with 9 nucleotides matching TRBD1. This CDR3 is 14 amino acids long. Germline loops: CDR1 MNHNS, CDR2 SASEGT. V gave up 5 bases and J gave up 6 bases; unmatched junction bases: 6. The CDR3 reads CASSRAGTGDTQYF. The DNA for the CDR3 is TGTGCCAGCAGTCGGGCCGGGACAGGGGATACGCAGTATTTT.

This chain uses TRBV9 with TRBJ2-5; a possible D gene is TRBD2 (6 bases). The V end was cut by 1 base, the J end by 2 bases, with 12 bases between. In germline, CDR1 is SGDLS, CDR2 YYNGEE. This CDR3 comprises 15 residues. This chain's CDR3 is CASSVSTRTQETQYF. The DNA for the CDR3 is TGTGCCAGCAGCGTATCGACTAGAACACAAGAGACCCAGTACTTC.

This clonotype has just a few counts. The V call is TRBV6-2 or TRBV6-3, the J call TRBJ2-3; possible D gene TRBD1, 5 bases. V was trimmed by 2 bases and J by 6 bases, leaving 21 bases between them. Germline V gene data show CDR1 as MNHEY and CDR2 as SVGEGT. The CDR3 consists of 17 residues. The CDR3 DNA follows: TGTGCCAGCAGTTACCAGGAACAGGTCCAAGGCTCGGATACGCAGTATTTT. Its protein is CASSYQEQVQGSDTQYF.

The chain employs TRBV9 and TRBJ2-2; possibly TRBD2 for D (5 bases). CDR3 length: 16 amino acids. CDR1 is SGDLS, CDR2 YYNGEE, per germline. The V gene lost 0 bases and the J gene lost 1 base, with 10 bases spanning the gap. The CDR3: CASSVGLLLNTGELFF. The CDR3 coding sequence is TGTGCCAGCAGCGTAGGACTACTGTTGAACACCGGGGAGCTGTTTTTT.

The CDR3 region is CASSLGPAGSFNTQYF. The CDR3 nucleotides read TGTGCCAGCAGCTTAGGCCCAGCGGGAAGCTTCAATACGCAGTATTTT. This sequence joins TRBV7-2 and TRBJ2-3, with TRBD2 identical over 7 bases. J lost 7 bases, V lost 1 base, and 11 bases had no gene match. CDR1 is SGHTA, CDR2 FQGNSA, per germline. The CDR3 is 16 residues long.

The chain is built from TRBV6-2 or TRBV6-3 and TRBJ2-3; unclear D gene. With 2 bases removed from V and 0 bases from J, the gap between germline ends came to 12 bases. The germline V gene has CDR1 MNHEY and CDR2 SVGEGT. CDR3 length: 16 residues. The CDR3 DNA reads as TGTGCCAGCAGTTACGGTGGGCTCCCTAGCACAGATACGCAGTATTTT. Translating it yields CASSYGGLPSTDTQYF.

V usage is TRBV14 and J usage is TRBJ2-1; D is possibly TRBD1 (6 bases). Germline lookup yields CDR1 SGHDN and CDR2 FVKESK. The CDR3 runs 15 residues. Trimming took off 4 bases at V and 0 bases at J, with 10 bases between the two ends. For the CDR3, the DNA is TGTGCCAGCAGCCGGGACATAAGCTCCTACAATGAGCAGTTCTTC. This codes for CASSRDISSYNEQFF.

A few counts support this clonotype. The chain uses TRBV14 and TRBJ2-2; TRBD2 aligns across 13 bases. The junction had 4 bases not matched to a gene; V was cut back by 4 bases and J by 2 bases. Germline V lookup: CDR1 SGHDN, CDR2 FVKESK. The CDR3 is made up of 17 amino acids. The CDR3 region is CASSRRLAGGNTGELFF. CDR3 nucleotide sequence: TGTGCCAGCAGCCGAAGACTAGCGGGGGGCAACACCGGGGAGCTGTTTTTT. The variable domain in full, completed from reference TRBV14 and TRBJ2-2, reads EAGVTQFPSHSVIEKGQTVTLRCDPISGHDNLYWYRRVMGKEIKFLLHFVKESKQDESGMPNNRFLAERTGGTYSTLKVQPAELEDSGVYFCASSRRLAGGNTGELFFGEGSRLTVL.

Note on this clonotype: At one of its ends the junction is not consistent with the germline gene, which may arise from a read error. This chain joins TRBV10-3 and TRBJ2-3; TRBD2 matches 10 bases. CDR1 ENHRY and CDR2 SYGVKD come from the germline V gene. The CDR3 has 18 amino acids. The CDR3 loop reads CAILPGLAIARATYTQYF. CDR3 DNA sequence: TGTGCCATCCTGCCGGGACTAGCGATTGCCAGGGCCACATATACGCAGTATTTT.

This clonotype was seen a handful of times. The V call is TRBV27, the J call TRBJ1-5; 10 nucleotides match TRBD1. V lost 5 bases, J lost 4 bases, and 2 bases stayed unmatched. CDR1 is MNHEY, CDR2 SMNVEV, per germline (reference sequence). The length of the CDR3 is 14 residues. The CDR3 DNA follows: TGTGCCAGCAGTATGGGACAGGGGAATCAGCCCCAGCATTTT. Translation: CASSMGQGNQPQHF.

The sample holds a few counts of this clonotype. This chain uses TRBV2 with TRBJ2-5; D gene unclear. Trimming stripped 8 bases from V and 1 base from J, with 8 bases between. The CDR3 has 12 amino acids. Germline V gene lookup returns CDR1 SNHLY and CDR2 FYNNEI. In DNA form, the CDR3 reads TGTGCCAGCGGCCGCGTCCAAGAGACCCAGTACTTC. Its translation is CASGRVQETQYF.

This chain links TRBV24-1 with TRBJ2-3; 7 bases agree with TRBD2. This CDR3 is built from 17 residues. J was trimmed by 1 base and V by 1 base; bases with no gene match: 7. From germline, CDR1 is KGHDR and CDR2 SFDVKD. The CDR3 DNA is TGTGCCACCAGTGATTTCGGCCTGCGGGAGCGCACAGATACGCAGTATTTT. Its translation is CATSDFGLRERTDTQYF.

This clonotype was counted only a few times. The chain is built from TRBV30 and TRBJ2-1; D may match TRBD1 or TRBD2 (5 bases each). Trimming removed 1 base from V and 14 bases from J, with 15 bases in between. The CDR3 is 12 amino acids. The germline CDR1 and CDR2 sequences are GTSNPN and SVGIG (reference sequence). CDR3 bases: TGTGCCTGGAGTGCGGGGCTCGACAATGAGTTCTTC. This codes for CAWSAGLDNEFF. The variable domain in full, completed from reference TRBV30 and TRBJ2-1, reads SQTIHQWPATLVQPVGSPLSLECTVEGTSNPNLYWYRQAAGRGLQLLFYSVGIGQISSEVPQNLSASRPQDRQFILSSKKLLLSDSGFYLCAWSAGLDNEFFGPGTRLTVL.

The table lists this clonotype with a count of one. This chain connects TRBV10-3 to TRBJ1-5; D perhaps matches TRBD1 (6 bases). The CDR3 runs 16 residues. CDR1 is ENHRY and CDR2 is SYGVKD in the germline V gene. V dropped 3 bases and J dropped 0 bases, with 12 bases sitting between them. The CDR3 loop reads CAISERGQFSNQPQHF. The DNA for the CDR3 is TGTGCCATCAGTGAACGGGGGCAGTTTAGCAATCAGCCCCAGCATTTT.

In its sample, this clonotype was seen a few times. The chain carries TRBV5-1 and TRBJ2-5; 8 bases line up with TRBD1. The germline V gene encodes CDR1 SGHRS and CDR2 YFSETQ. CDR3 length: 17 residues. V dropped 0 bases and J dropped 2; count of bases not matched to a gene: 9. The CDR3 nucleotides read TGCGCCAGCAGCTTGGCCCCCGCTCGACAGGGGCAAGAGACCCAGTACTTC. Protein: CASSLAPARQGQETQYF.

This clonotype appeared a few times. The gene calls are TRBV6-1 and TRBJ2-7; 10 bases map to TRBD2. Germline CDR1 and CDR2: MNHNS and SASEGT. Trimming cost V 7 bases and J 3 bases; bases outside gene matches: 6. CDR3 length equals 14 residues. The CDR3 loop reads CASTFLAGVYEQYF. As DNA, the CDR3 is TGTGCCAGCACCTTTCTAGCGGGAGTCTACGAGCAGTACTTC.